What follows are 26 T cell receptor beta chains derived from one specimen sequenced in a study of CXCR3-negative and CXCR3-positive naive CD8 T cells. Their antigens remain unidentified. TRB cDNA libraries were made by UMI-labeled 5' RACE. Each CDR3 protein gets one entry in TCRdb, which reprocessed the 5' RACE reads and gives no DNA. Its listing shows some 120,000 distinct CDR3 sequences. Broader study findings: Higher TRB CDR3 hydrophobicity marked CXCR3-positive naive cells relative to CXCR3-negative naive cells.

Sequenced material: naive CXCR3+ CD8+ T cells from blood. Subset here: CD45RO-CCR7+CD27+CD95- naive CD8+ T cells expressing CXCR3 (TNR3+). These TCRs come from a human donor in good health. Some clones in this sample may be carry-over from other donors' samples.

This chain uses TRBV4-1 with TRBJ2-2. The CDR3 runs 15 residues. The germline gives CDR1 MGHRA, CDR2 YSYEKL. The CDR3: CASSQEARWTGELFF.

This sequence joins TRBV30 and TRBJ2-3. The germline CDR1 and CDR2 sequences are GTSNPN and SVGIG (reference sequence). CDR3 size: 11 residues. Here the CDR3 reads CAWASSDTQYF.

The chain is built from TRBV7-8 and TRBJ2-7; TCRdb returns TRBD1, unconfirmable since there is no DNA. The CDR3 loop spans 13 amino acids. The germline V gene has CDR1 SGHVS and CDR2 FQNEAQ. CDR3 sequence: CASSADRGYEQYF. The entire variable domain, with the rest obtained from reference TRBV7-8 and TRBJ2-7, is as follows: GAGVSQSPRYKVAKRGQDVALRCDPISGHVSLFWYQQALGQGPEFLTYFQNEAQLDKSGLPSDRFFAERPEGSVSTLKIQRTQQEDSAVYLCASSADRGYEQYFGPGTRLTVT.

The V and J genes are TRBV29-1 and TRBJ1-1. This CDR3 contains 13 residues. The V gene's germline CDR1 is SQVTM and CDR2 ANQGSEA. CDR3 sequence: CSFLNRMNTEAFF.

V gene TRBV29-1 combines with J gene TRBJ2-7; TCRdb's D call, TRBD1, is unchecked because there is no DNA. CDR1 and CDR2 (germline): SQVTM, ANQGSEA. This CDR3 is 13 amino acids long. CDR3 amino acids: CSVGAQGAGEQYF.

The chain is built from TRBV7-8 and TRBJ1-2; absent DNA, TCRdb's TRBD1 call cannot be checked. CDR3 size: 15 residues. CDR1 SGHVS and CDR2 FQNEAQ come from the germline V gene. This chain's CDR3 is CASSLYEGSGYGYTF.

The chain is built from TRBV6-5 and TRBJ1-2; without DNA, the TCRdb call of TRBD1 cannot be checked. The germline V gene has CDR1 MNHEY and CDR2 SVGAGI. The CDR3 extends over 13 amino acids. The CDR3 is CASSSDRMNGYTF.

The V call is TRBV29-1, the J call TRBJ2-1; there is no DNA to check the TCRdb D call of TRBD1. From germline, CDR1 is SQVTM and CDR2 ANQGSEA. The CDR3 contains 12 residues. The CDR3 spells CSVEEGDNEQFF.

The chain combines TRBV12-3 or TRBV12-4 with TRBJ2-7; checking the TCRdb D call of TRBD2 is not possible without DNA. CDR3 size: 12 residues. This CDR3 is CATQAGDYEQYF.

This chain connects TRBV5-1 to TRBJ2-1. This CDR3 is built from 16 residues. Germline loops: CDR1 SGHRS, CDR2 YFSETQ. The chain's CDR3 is CASSLDLASSYNEQFF.

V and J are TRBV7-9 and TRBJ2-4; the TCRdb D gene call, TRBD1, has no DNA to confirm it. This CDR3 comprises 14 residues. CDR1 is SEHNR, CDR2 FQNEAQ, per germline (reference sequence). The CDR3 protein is CASIPGQEYGIQYF.

The CDR3 loop reads CASRSHGGGVLGQETQYF. V gene TRBV6-2 or TRBV6-3 combines with J gene TRBJ2-5; TCRdb designates TRBD1, a call that cannot be tested without DNA. The CDR3 spans 18 residues. CDR1 is MNHEY, CDR2 SVGEGT, per germline.

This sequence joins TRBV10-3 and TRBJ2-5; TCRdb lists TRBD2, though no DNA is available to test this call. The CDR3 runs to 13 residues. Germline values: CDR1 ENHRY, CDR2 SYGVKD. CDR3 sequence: CAAQREREETQYF.

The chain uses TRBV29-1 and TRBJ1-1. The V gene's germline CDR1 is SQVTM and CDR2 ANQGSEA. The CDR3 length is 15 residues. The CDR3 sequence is CSVEDPQEVNTEAFF.

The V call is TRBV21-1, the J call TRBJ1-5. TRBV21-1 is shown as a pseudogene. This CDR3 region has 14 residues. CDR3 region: CASNPGGAGQPQHF.

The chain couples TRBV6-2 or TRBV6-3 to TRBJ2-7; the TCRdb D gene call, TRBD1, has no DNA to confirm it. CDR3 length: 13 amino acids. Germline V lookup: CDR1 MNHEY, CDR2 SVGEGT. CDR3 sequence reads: CASSQRDSYLEYF.

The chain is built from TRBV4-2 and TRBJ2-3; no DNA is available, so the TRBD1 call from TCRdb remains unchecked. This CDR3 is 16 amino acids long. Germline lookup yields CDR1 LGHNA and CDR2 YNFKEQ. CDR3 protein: CASSPGAGALTDTQYF.

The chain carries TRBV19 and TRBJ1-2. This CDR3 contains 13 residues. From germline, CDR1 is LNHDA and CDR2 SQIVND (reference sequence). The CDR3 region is CASSIGGYSGYTF.

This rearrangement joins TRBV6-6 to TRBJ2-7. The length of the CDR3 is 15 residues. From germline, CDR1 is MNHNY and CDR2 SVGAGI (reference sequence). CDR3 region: CASSYPRQGAYEPYF.

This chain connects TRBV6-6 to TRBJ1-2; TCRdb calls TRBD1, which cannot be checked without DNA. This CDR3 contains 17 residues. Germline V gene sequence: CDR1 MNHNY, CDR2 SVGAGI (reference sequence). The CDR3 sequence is CASSYSADAGETGGYTF.

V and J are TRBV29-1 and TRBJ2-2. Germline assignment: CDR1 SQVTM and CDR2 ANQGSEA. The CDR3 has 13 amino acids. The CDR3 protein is CSVHDGFTGELFF.

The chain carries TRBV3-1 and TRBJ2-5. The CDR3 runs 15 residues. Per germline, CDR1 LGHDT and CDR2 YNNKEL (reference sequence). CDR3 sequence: CASSQDLMDQETQYF.

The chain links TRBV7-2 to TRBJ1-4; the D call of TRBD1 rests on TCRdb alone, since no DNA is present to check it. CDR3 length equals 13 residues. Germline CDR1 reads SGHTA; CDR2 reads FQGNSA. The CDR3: CASSLGQDEKLFF.

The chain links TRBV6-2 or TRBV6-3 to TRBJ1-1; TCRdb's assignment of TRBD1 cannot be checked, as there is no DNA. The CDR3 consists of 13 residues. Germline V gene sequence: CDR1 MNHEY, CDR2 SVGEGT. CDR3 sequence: CASSSPVGTEAFF.

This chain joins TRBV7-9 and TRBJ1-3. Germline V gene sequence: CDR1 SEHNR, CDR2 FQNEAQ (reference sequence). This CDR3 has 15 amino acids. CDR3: CASSSMGISGNTIYF.

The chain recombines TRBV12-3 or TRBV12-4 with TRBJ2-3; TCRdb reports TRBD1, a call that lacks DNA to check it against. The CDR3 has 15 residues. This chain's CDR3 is CASDPGQSSTDTQYF.